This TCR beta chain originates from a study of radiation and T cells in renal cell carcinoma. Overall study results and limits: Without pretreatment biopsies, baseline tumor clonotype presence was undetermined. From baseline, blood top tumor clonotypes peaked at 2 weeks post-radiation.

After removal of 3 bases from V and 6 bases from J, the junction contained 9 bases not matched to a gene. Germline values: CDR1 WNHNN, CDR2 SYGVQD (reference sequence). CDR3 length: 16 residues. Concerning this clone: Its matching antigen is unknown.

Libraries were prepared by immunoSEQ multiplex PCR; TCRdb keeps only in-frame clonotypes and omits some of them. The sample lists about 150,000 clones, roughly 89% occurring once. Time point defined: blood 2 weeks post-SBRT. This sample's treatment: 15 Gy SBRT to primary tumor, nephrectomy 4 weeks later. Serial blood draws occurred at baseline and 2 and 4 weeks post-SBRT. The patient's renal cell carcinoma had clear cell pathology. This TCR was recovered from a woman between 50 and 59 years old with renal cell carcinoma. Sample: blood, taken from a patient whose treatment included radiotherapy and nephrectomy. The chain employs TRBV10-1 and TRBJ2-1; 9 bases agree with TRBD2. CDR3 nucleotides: TGCGCCAGCAGTGATCCCGGGACTAGCAGCAGCAATGAGCAGTTCTTC. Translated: CASSDPGTSSSNEQFF.